This T cell receptor (beta chain) was observed in a study of identical twins. Broader study findings: Models underpredicted monozygotic twin sharing of out-of-frame TCR alpha.

MiXCR, applied by TCRdb to the 5' RACE reads, yields one record per CDR3 protein. The sample holds approximately 670,000 distinct CDR3 sequences; over 5% are singletons and the top ten take 1.5% to 2%. As for this clonotype: Its specificity is unknown.

Germline V gene sequence: CDR1 SEHNR, CDR2 FQNEAQ (reference sequence). Trimming cost V 4 bases and J 3 bases, with 16 bases left between them. This CDR3 contains 15 residues. Sequenced sample: naive T cells sorted from blood. The chain has TRBV7-9 and TRBJ2-7; D not resolved. The receptor was derived from a man aged 18 to 29 in good health. The CDR3 loop is CASSSSLGVGYEQYF. DNA of the CDR3: TGTGCCAGCAGCTCATCGCTAGGTGTGGGCTACGAGCAGTACTTC. Filled out from reference TRBV7-9 and TRBJ2-7, the complete variable domain reads DTGVSQNPRHKITKRGQNVTFRCDPISEHNRLYWYRQTLGQGPEFLTYFQNEAQLEKSRLLSDRFSAERPKGSFSTLEIQRTEQGDSAMYLCASSSSLGVGYEQYFGPGTRLTVT.